This T cell receptor beta chain was identified during a study of T cells in Graves' hyperthyroidism and ophthalmopathy. General study results and limits: Prediction of ophthalmopathy progression came a median approximately 6 months pre-onset.

Regions amplified from RNA transcripts were the TCR beta CDR3 regions. A first-round RT-PCR of the TCR CDR3 used the HTBI primer set. TCRdb re-called the multiplex PCR reads through MiXCR, storing one row per CDR3 protein. The sample shows roughly 350,000 distinct CDR3 sequences, roughly an eighth of them seen only once. Germline CDR1 and CDR2: MNHEY and SMNVEV (reference sequence). CDR3 length: 16 residues. A remark on this clonotype: The antigen remains unidentified. A much larger clone lies one base from this, so it may be a read error.

Under 3 months was the duration of disease in ophthalmopathy patients, who also had a Clinical Activity Score of at least 3 and a NOSPECS grade of at least 4. Based on clinical symptoms, serum thyroxine and TRAb, thyroid ultrasound and orbital computed tomography, diagnoses were reached. This sample holds PBMCs from roughly 10 ml fresh peripheral blood. J is TRBJ2-1 and V is TRBV27; TRBD2 matches at 8 bases. The sequenced material came from blood. This receptor was obtained from a woman between 40 and 50 years old with Graves' ophthalmopathy. The CDR3: CAGSSPASGFYNEQFF. In DNA form, the CDR3 reads TGTGCCGGCAGTTCCCCCGCTAGCGGGTTCTACAATGAGCAGTTCTTC.